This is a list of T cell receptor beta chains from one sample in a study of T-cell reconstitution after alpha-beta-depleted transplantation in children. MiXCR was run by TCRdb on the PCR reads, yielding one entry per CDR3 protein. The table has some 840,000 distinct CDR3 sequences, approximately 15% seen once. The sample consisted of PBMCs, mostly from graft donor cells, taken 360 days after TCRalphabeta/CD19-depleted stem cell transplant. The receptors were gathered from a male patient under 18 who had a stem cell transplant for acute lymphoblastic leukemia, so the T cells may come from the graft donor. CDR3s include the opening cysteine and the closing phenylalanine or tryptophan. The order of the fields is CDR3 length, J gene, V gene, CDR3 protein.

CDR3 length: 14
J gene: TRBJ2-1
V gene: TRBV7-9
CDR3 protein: CASSLGGSRNEQFF

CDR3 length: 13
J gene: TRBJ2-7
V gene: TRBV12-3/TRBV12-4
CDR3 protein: CASSPLGAGGEYF

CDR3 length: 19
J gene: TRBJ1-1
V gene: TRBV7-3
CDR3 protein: CASSLLVMRGQGQNTEAFF

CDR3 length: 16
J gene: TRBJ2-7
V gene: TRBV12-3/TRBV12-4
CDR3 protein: CASLGPGKGAPYEQYF

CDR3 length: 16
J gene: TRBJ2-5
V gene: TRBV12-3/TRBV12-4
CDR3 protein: CASSTRDYPYQETQYF

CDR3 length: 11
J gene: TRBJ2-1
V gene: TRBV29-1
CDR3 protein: CSVDGGDEQFF

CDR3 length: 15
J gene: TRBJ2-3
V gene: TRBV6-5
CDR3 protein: CASSYSLGNTDTQYF

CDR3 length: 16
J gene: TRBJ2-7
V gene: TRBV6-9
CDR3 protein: CASSPREEQRRYEQYF

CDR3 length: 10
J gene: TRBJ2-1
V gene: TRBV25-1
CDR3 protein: CAAEGAEQFF

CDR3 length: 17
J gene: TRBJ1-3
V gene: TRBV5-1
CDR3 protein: CASSPEQGVYSGNTIYF

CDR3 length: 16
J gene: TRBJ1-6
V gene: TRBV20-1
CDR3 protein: CSARDPTGSLNSPLHF

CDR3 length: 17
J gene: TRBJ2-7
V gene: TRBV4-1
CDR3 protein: CASSQDRASGGAYEQYF

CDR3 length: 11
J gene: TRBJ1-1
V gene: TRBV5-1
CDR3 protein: CASEKGTEAFF

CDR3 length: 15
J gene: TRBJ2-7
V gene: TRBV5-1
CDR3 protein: CASSFAFLGDYEQYF

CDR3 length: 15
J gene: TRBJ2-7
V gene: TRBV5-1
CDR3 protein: CASSFLRDAGHEQYF

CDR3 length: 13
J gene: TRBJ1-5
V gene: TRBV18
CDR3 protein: CASSLPGSQPQHF

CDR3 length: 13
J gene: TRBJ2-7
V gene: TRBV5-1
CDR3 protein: CASSLYAGVEQYF

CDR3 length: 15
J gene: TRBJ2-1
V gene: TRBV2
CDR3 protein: CASRISEGPLGEQFF

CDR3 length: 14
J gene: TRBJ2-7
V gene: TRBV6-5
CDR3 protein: CASSYRQGASEQYF

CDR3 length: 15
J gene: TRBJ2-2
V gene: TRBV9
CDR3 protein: CASSKGPQVTGELFF

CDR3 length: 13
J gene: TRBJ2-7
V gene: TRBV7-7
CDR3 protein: CASSWEGFHEQYF

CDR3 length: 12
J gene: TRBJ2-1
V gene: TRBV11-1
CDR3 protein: CASSFEATEQFF

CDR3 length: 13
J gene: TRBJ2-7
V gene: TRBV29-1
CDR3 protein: CSVTGQGTAEQYF

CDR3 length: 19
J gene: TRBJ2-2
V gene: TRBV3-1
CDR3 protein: CASSQDLTRLAINTGELFF

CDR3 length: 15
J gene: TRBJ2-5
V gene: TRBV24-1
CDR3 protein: CATSHQQGLRETQYF

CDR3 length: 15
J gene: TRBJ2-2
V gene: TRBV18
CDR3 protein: CASSPPEGYTGELFF

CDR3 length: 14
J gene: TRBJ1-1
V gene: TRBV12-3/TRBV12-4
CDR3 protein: CASSLPAGYTEAFF

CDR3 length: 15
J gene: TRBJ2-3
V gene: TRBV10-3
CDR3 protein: CAISGTSGDTDTQYF

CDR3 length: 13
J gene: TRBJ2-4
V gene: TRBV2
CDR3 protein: CASGLMTGNIQYF

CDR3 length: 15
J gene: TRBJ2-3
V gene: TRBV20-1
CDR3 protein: CSARDQGRETDTQYF

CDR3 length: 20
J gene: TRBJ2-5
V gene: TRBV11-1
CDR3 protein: CASSSAVGRDRRPWGETQYF

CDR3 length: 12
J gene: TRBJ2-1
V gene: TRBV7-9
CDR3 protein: CASRRTGLWQFF

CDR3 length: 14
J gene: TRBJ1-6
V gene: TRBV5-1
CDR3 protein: CASSLAGLGLPLHF

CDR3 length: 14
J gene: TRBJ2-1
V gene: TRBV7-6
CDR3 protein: CASSLERGFNEQFF

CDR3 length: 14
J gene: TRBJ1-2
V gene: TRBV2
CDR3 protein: CASSGEQGPYGYTF

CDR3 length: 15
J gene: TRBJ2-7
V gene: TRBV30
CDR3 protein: CAWRPTSGRNDEQYF

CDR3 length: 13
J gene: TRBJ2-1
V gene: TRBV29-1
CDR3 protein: CSAAPFTSNEQFF

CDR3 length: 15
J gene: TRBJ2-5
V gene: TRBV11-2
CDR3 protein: CASSPGASSQETQYF

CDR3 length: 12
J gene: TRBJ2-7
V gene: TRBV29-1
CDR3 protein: CSVLLLLDEQYF

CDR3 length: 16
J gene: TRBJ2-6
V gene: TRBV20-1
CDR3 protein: CSARTSGGSGANVLTF

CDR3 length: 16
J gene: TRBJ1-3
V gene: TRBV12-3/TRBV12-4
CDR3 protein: CASSIDRGRQGNTIYF